Below are 13 T cell receptor beta chains sequenced from a single sample in a study of post-analysis software for immune sequencing data. No antigens are known for them. Unique molecular identifiers had been added to the TCR beta cDNA libraries. TCRdb re-called the PCR reads through MiXCR, storing one row per CDR3 protein. The table includes roughly 650,000 distinct CDR3 sequences, 55% to 70% detected once. Findings of the study overall: The five TRBV segments detected at higher frequency in patients than in controls included TRBV5-6, TRBV5-1 and TRBV20-1.

The sequencing input was blood. These receptors originate from a girl aged 2 to 10 with multiple sclerosis.

This clonotype was counted only a few times. The V call is TRBV27, the J call TRBJ2-5; no definite D call. The V end was cut by 6 bases, the J end by 5 bases, with 13 bases between. CDR1 is MNHEY, CDR2 SMNVEV, per germline (reference sequence). The length of the CDR3 is 13 residues. Here the CDR3 DNA reads TGTGCCAGCAGACACGGGCCCGGGGAGACCCAGTACTTC. Encoded protein: CASRHGPGETQYF.

Turning to this clonotype: This could be a read error, since a much larger clone is one nucleotide away. The chain has TRBV20-1 and TRBJ2-7, with unresolved D. The CDR3 is made up of 11 amino acids. V lost 2 bases and J lost 5, with 7 bases in between. The germline V gene encodes CDR1 DFQATT and CDR2 SNEGSKA (reference sequence). CDR3 sequence: CSARSGNEQYF. The CDR3 DNA is TGCAGTGCTAGATCGGGCAACGAGCAGTACTTC.

This clonotype was seen at least ten times. J is TRBJ2-3 and V is TRBV20-1, with TRBD2 matching 8 bases. Germline loops: CDR1 DFQATT, CDR2 SNEGSKA (reference sequence). After removal of 5 bases from V and 6 bases from J, the junction contained 10 bases not matched to a gene. This CDR3 is built from 14 residues. CDR3 nucleotides: TGCAGTGCTTTTATAGCGGGATCATCCGATACGCAGTATTTT. Amino acid sequence: CSAFIAGSSDTQYF.

Only a few counts were recorded for this clonotype. The junction departs from the called germline gene at one end, perhaps through a read error. V is TRBV5-1 and J is TRBJ1-1; D is unclear. CDR3 length: 13 amino acids. CDR1 and CDR2 from the germline V gene are SGHRS and YFSETQ. CDR3 coding DNA: TGTGCCAGCAGCTTGGACGCGAACACTGAAGCTTTCTTT. It is translated as CASSLDANTEAFF.

The V gene is TRBV9, the J gene TRBJ1-2; D gene unclear. There are 13 residues in the CDR3. The ends were cut back, 0 bases at V and 4 bases at J, with 7 bases in the middle. Germline CDR1 reads SGDLS; CDR2 reads YYNGEE. The CDR3 sequence is CASSVGPLYGYTF. CDR3 DNA sequence: TGTGCCAGCAGCGTAGGTCCACTCTATGGCTACACCTTC. Filled out from reference TRBV9 and TRBJ1-2, the complete variable domain reads DSGVTQTPKHLITATGQRVTLRCSPRSGDLSVYWYQQSLDQGLQFLIQYYNGEERAKGNILERFSAQQFPDLHSELNLSSLELGDSALYFCASSVGPLYGYTFGSGTRLTVV.

The chain links TRBV7-2 to TRBJ2-7, with TRBD2 matching over 10 bases. The J call may be in error: the DNA end matches TRBJ2-5 better. The CDR3 is 18 residues long. CDR1 and CDR2 (germline): SGHTA, FQGNSA. CDR3 in DNA: TGTGCCAGCAGCTTCGCAAGGACTAGCGGTTGGCGGGAAGAGACCCAGTACTTC. Translated: CASSFARTSGWREETQYF.

This chain links TRBV12-3 or TRBV12-4 with TRBJ2-3; TRBD2 agrees at 10 bases. There are 16 residues in the CDR3. V lost 8 bases, J lost 3 bases, and 11 bases stayed unmatched. Written as DNA, the CDR3 is TGTGCCAGCTCCGCTCCGGGACTAGCGACGACAGATACGCAGTATTTT. It translates to CASSAPGLATTDTQYF.

The chain is built from TRBV12-3 or TRBV12-4 and TRBJ1-5, with D possibly being TRBD1 (5 bases). This CDR3 has 15 residues. The V end was cut by 1 base, the J end by 5 bases, with 12 bases between. The CDR3 sequence: CASSLGGVIDQPQHF. DNA for the CDR3: TGTGCCAGCAGTTTAGGGGGGGTTATAGATCAGCCCCAGCATTTT.

The chain couples TRBV5-1 to TRBJ2-1, with D possibly being TRBD1 or TRBD2 (5 bases each). Germline V CDR1 and CDR2: SGHRS, YFSETQ. The CDR3 spans 16 residues. V was trimmed by 4 bases and J by 0 bases, leaving 14 bases between them. The CDR3 DNA follows: TGCGCCAGCAGCCAGGGACGACATCGCTCCTACAATGAGCAGTTCTTC. Protein sequence: CASSQGRHRSYNEQFF.

This clonotype was counted a few times. The V and J genes are TRBV7-2 and TRBJ2-7, with 8 bases aligning to TRBD1. With V trimmed by 4 bases and J by 1 base, 9 bases remained unmatched. Per the germline V gene, CDR1 is SGHTA and CDR2 is FQGNSA. The CDR3 runs 16 residues. CDR3: CASSSSRDRWSYEQYF. Written as DNA, the CDR3 is TGTGCCAGCAGCTCCTCTCGGGACAGGTGGTCCTACGAGCAGTACTTC.

The V and J genes are TRBV20-1 and TRBJ2-1, with 9 bases that match TRBD2. V gave up 4 bases and J gave up 8 bases; unmatched junction bases: 21. Per germline, CDR1 DFQATT and CDR2 SNEGSKA (reference sequence). The CDR3 runs to 18 residues. CDR3 protein: CSATLEAGGRRFVDEQFF. CDR3 DNA sequence: TGCAGTGCTACGCTCGAGGCGGGAGGGCGGAGATTCGTGGATGAGCAGTTCTTC.

This chain links TRBV14 with TRBJ2-7; weak D call: TRBD1 (6 bases). The CDR3 is 14 amino acids. V was pared by 4 bases and J by 4 bases, with 14 bases between. The V gene's germline CDR1 is SGHDN and CDR2 FVKESK. The CDR3 loop reads CASSRTGRRYEQYF. The CDR3 nucleotides read TGTGCCAGCAGCCGTACAGGGCGCCGGTACGAGCAGTACTTC.

The chain couples TRBV10-3 to TRBJ1-5; perhaps TRBD1 as D (6 bases). Trimming removed 10 bases at V and 6 bases at J, with 16 bases between. The length of the CDR3 is 13 residues. Germline V CDR1 and CDR2: ENHRY, SYGVKD. DNA for the CDR3: TGTGCCACCCCAGGGGATTTTAGTCAGCCCCAGCATTTT. Translation gives CATPGDFSQPQHF.